Listed below are T cell receptor beta chains from one sample, sequenced in a study of T-cell reconstitution after alpha-beta-depleted transplantation in children. MiXCR, applied by TCRdb to the PCR reads, yields one record per CDR3 protein. Altogether approximately 150,000 distinct CDR3 sequences are present, about 9% being singletons, with the ten largest covering 15% to 20%. This material consisted of PBMCs, mostly from graft donor cells, taken 180 days after TCRalphabeta/CD19-depleted stem cell transplant. The receptors were gathered from a female patient aged 2-9 years who had a stem cell transplant for congenital amegakaryocytic thrombocytopenia, so the T cells may come from the graft donor. CDR3s include the opening cysteine and the closing phenylalanine or tryptophan. D genes are given only for firm matches. Part of the rows lack a size; the others show once, few, many or a class for expanded clones.

J gene: TRBJ2-3
clone size: many
V gene: TRBV29-1
D gene: TRBD2
CDR3 DNA: TGCAGCGTTGACCGGGGGGGTATCACAGATACGCAGTATTTT
CDR3 protein: CSVDRGGITDTQYF

J gene: TRBJ1-2
clone size: NA
V gene: TRBV3-1
D gene: TRBD1
CDR3 DNA: TGTGCCAGCAGCCCCCAGACAGGGTCGTGGGTGAGCTACACCTTC
CDR3 protein: CASSPQTGSWVSYTF

J gene: TRBJ2-2
clone size: few
V gene: TRBV20-1
D gene: NA
CDR3 DNA: TGCAGTGCTAGGACGGGATGGGCCGTTAGTTCCGGGGAGCTGTTTTTT
CDR3 protein: CSARTGWAVSSGELFF

J gene: TRBJ1-5
clone size: NA
V gene: TRBV20-1
D gene: NA
CDR3 DNA: TGCAGTGCTAGAGGGACAGATAGCAATCAGCCCCAGCATTTT
CDR3 protein: CSARGTDSNQPQHF

J gene: TRBJ2-2
clone size: few
V gene: TRBV11-2
D gene: NA
CDR3 DNA: TGTGCCAGCAGCTTAGGGGCAGGGCTAAACACCGGGGAGCTGTTTTTT
CDR3 protein: CASSLGAGLNTGELFF

J gene: TRBJ2-7
clone size: medium-sized
V gene: TRBV7-2
D gene: NA
CDR3 DNA: TGTGCCAGCAGCGGACGGGGCCATTACGAGCAGTACTTC
CDR3 protein: CASSGRGHYEQYF

J gene: TRBJ2-7
clone size: many
V gene: TRBV5-1
D gene: NA
CDR3 DNA: TGCGCCAGCAGCTTCGGGACGGACTCCTACGAGCAGTACTTC
CDR3 protein: CASSFGTDSYEQYF

J gene: TRBJ2-1
clone size: NA
V gene: TRBV2
D gene: NA
CDR3 DNA: TGTGCCAGCAGTGGGGCCCACAGCGGCTCCTACAATGAGCAGTTCTTC
CDR3 protein: CASSGAHSGSYNEQFF

J gene: TRBJ1-6
clone size: many
V gene: TRBV10-3
D gene: NA
CDR3 DNA: TGTGCCACGAGGGGGAATAATTCACCCCTCCACTTT
CDR3 protein: CATRGNNSPLHF

J gene: TRBJ2-1
clone size: few
V gene: TRBV7-2
D gene: TRBD2
CDR3 DNA: TGTGCCAGCAGCTCGGGACTAGCGGACGGGTGGGATGAGCAGTTCTTC
CDR3 protein: CASSSGLADGWDEQFF

J gene: TRBJ2-3
clone size: few
V gene: TRBV5-4
D gene: NA
CDR3 DNA: TGTGCCAGCAGCTTGGCGCCCCGGACAGATACGCAGTATTTT
CDR3 protein: CASSLAPRTDTQYF

J gene: TRBJ2-7
clone size: many
V gene: TRBV5-1
D gene: TRBD1
CDR3 DNA: TGCGCCAGCAGCTTGGAGGGACAGGGATTCGCGCAGTACTTC
CDR3 protein: CASSLEGQGFAQYF

J gene: TRBJ2-2
clone size: many
V gene: TRBV20-1
D gene: TRBD2
CDR3 DNA: TGCAGTGCTAGAGATCCTGGCGGGAGGTCCGGGGAGCTGTTTTTT
CDR3 protein: CSARDPGGRSGELFF

J gene: TRBJ2-5
clone size: many
V gene: TRBV3-1
D gene: NA
CDR3 DNA: TGTGCCAGCAGCCAAGATTCGGCAAGGTCGGAGACCCAGTACTTC
CDR3 protein: CASSQDSARSETQYF

J gene: TRBJ2-7
clone size: many
V gene: TRBV20-1
D gene: TRBD1
CDR3 DNA: TGCAGTGCTGACGACAGGGGGCTATACGAGCAGTACTTC
CDR3 protein: CSADDRGLYEQYF